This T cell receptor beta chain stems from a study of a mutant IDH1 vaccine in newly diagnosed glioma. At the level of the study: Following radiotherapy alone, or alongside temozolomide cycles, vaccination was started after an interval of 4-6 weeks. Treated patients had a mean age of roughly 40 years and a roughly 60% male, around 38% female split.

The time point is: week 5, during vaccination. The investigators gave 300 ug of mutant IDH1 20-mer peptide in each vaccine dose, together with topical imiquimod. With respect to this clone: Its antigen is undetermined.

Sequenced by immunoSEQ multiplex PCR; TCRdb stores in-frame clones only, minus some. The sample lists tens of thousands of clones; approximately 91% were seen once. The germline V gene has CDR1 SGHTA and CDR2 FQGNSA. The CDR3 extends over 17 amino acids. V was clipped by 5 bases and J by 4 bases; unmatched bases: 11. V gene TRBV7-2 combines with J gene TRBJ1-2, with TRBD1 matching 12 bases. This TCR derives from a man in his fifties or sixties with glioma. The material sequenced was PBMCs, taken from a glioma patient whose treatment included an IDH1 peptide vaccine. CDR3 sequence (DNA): TGTGCCAGCAGCCGGGGACAGGGGGCCCCTCTTAGCTATGGCTACACCTTC. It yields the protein CASSRGQGAPLSYGYTF.